This T cell receptor (beta chain) derives from a study of Graves' ophthalmopathy and Graves' hyperthyroidism. Aged 18 to 65, the patients with hyperthyroidism had under 2 months' duration and were newly diagnosed. No donor had other autoimmune disease, uncontrolled infection, pregnancy or lactation. This clonotype was seen only a few times. The antigen is undetermined. Per the germline V gene, CDR1 is SEHNR and CDR2 is FQNEAQ (reference sequence). This CDR3 region has 14 residues. Trimming removed 4 bases at V and 6 bases at J, with 12 bases between. Notes on the study in general: Detected in blood as well were most expanded thyroid clonotypes with frequency above 0.001. Discrimination between ophthalmopathy and stable hyperthyroidism by a 13-signature model showed about 85% sensitivity and 70% to 82% specificity.

The TCR beta CDR3 regions underwent amplification from RNA transcripts. HTBI primers served in a first-round RT-PCR, which a second-round multiplex PCR followed. A single record per CDR3 protein comes from TCRdb applying MiXCR to the multiplex PCR reads. The sample lists over a million distinct CDR3 sequences, roughly 35% occurring once. The receptor was derived from an adult man with Graves' hyperthyroidism. V gene TRBV7-9 combines with J gene TRBJ1-4; D ambiguous. Sequenced: peripheral blood or thyroid tissue (not recorded which). The CDR3 loop is CASSSERWHEKLFF. Written as DNA, the CDR3 is TGTGCCAGCAGCTCAGAACGTTGGCATGAAAAACTGTTTTTT.